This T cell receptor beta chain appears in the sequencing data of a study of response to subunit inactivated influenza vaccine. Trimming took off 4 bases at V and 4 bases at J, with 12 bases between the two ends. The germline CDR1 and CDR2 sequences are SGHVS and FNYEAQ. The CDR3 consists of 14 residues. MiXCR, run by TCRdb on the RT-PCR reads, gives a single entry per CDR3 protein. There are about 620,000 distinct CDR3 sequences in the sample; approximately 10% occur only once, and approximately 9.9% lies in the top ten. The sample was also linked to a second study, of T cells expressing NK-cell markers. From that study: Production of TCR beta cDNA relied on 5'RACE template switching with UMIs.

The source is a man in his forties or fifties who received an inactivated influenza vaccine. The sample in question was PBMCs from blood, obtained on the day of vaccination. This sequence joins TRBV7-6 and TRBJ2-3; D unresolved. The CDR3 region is CASSSLQQADTQYF. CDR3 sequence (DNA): TGTGCCAGCAGCTCGCTCCAGCAAGCAGATACGCAGTATTTT.